A single sample is the source of the 13 T cell receptor beta chains below, sequenced in a study of shared clonotypes between healthy human individuals. Produced via immunoSEQ multiplex PCR; TCRdb's table is partial and in-frame only. Among under 850,000 clones listed, 90% to 95% were seen once. Positive CCR7 selection of CD45RO-negative cells yielded the naive CD8 cells, and terminally differentiated effector memory CD45RA+ cells were excluded. The source material was naive CD8+ T cells sorted from blood. The receptors derive from a young man in good health.

This sequence joins TRBV7-9 and TRBJ2-1; D possibly corresponds to TRBD2 (6 bases). Trimming stripped 5 bases from V and 2 bases from J, with 13 bases between. There are 15 residues in the CDR3. Per the germline V gene, CDR1 is SEHNR and CDR2 is FQNEAQ (reference sequence). The CDR3 loop reads CASSPGGDPYNEQFF. In DNA form, the CDR3 reads TGTGCCAGCAGCCCCGGCGGGGATCCCTACAATGAGCAGTTCTTC.

This clone was counted once. In the same sample, other DNA sequences code for this CDR3. V usage is TRBV7-9 and J usage is TRBJ2-5; D gene unclear. Trimming took off 5 bases at V and 0 bases at J, with 7 bases between the two ends. Germline CDR1 SEHNR, CDR2 FQNEAQ (reference sequence). The CDR3 sequence is 13 residues long. This chain's CDR3 is CASSLTYQETQYF. Here the CDR3 DNA reads TGTGCCAGCAGCCTCACGTACCAAGAGACCCAGTACTTC.

V is TRBV2 and J is TRBJ2-5; D is uncertain. Trimming took off 3 bases at V and 2 bases at J, with 10 bases between the two ends. The CDR3 is 14 amino acids. Germline V gene data show CDR1 as SNHLY and CDR2 as FYNNEI. The CDR3 DNA sequence: TGTGCCAGCAGTGATGTCGCCGTTCAAGAGACCCAGTACTTC. Protein product: CASSDVAVQETQYF.

The chain carries TRBV9 and TRBJ1-1, with a possible D match to TRBD1 (6 bases). Germline-derived CDR1 and CDR2 are SGDLS and YYNGEE. V lost 4 bases, J lost 0 bases, and 13 bases lay in between. CDR3 length: 15 residues. In nucleotides, the CDR3 is TGTGCCAGCAGCCTATCGGGGGGGCTGAACACTGAAGCTTTCTTT. This translates into CASSLSGGLNTEAFF.

This chain uses TRBV7-2 with TRBJ2-7, with 7 bases identical to TRBD1. J lost 0 bases, V lost 5 bases, and 10 bases had no gene match. The CDR3 is 16 residues long. In germline, CDR1 is SGHTA, CDR2 FQGNSA. The CDR3 DNA sequence: TGTGCCAGCAGCCCACCCACAGGGGATATCTCCTACGAGCAGTACTTC. Its translation is CASSPPTGDISYEQYF. Looking up the rest from reference TRBV7-2 and TRBJ2-7 gives the full variable domain: GAGVSQSPSNKVTEKGKDVELRCDPISGHTALYWYRQSLGQGLEFLIYFQGNSAPDKSGLPSDRFSAERTGGSVSTLTIQRTQQEDSAVYLCASSPPTGDISYEQYFGPGTRLTVT.

V usage is TRBV7-6 and J usage is TRBJ2-2; the D gene is possibly TRBD1 (7 bases). The CDR3 sequence is 17 residues long. V was trimmed by 1 base and J by 4 bases, leaving 16 bases between them. Germline lookup yields CDR1 SGHVS and CDR2 FNYEAQ. CDR3 nucleotides: TGTGCCAGCAGCTTAGGAGGGGGCGCGCGGGGCACCGGGGAGCTGTTTTTT. This gives the protein CASSLGGGARGTGELFF.

This chain joins TRBV4-3 and TRBJ2-7; maybe TRBD2 (5 bases). The CDR3 runs to 17 residues. V was trimmed by 1 base and J by 0 bases, leaving 16 bases between them. Germline-derived CDR1 and CDR2 are LGHNA and YSLEER. The CDR3 DNA is TGCGCCAGCAGCCAAGCCGTAGGGCGGGCGGGCTCCTACGAGCAGTACTTC. It encodes CASSQAVGRAGSYEQYF.

The V call is TRBV30, the J call TRBJ2-7; either TRBD1 or TRBD2 may fit D (6 bases each). Germline V gene data show CDR1 as GTSNPN and CDR2 as SVGIG (reference sequence). V lost 1 base, J lost 7 bases, and 20 bases lay in between. The CDR3 runs to 15 residues. CDR3 loop: CAWSALEKGGREQYF. CDR3 in DNA: TGTGCCTGGAGTGCCCTTGAGAAGGGGGGTAGAGAGCAGTACTTC. Supplemented by reference TRBV30 and TRBJ2-7, the full variable domain reads SQTIHQWPATLVQPVGSPLSLECTVEGTSNPNLYWYRQAAGRGLQLLFYSVGIGQISSEVPQNLSASRPQDRQFILSSKKLLLSDSGFYLCAWSALEKGGREQYFGPGTRLTVT.

The gene calls are TRBV7-3 and TRBJ1-1; D perhaps matches TRBD1 (5 bases). Deletions cut 5 bases from V and 7 bases from J, with 11 bases between. Germline CDR1 SGHTA, CDR2 FQGTGA. This CDR3 comprises 12 residues. The chain's CDR3 is CASSLTGGEAFF. Here the CDR3 DNA reads TGTGCCAGCAGCCTCACGGGGGGTGAAGCTTTCTTT.

CDR3 sequence (DNA): TGTGCCAGCAGTTGGCAGGGGGGGACCGGGGAGCTGTTTTTT. Its translation is CASSWQGGTGELFF. This chain connects TRBV27 to TRBJ2-2, with D tentatively TRBD1 or TRBD2 (7 bases each). This CDR3 has 14 amino acids. Germline V gene lookup returns CDR1 MNHEY and CDR2 SMNVEV (reference sequence). V lost 4 bases and J lost 5, with 11 bases in between.

The chain couples TRBV14 to TRBJ2-7; TRBD2 matches 12 bases. Trimming cost V 5 bases and J 6 bases; bases outside gene matches: 11. The CDR3 spans 16 residues. CDR1 SGHDN and CDR2 FVKESK come from the germline V gene. The CDR3 DNA follows: TGTGCCAGCAGCGCCACTAGCGGGAGGACCTGGTTCGAGCAGTACTTC. The encoded protein is CASSATSGRTWFEQYF.

This chain links TRBV29-1 with TRBJ2-3, with 10 positions matching TRBD2. The V and J ends lost 4 bases and 0 bases, in that order; junction bases with no gene match: 10. Germline CDR1 SQVTM, CDR2 ANQGSEA. This CDR3 is 17 amino acids long. The CDR3 loop is CSVVGLAGEVSTDTQYF. The CDR3 nucleotides read TGCAGCGTTGTCGGGCTAGCGGGAGAAGTGAGCACAGATACGCAGTATTTT.

The chain uses TRBV7-9 and TRBJ2-7, with D maybe TRBD1 (6 bases). This CDR3 has 14 amino acids. Trimming stripped 4 bases from V and 2 bases from J, with 12 bases between. The germline V gene has CDR1 SEHNR and CDR2 FQNEAQ (reference sequence). CDR3 sequence (DNA): TGTGCCAGCAGCTACAACAGGGAACCCTACGAGCAGTACTTC. Its protein product is CASSYNREPYEQYF.